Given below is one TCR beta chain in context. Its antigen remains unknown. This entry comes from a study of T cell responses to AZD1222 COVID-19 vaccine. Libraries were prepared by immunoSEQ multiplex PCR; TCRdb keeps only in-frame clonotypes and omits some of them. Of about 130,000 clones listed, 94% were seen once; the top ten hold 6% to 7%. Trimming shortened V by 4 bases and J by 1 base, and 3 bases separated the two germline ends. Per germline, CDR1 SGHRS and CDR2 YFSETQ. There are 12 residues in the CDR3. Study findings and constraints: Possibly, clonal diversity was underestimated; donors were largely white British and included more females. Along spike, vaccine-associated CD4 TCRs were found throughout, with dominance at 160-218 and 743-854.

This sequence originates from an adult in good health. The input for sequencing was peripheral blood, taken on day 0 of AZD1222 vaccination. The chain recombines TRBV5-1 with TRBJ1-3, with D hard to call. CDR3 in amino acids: CASSGSGNTIYF. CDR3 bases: TGCGCCAGCAGCGGGTCTGGAAACACCATATATTTT.